These 17 T cell receptor beta chains originate from one sample sequenced in a study of T-cell reconstitution after alpha-beta-depleted transplantation in children. Researchers prepared the TCRbeta library using unique molecular identifiers, the study reports. TCRdb independently ran MiXCR on the PCR reads; one entry per CDR3 protein. The sample consists of about 240,000 distinct CDR3 sequences, approximately 12% of them appearing once. The source material was PBMCs from the stem cell graft donor, sampled from the stem cell graft. The receptors here all came from a human donor who donated a stem cell graft to a child with acute lymphoblastic leukemia.

This clonotype has a count of ten or more. The CDR3 spells CAISEGGQGLNTEAFF. DNA of the CDR3: TGTGCCATCAGTGAAGGGGGACAGGGCTTGAACACTGAAGCTTTCTTT. The V call is TRBV10-3, the J call TRBJ1-1; 9 positions match TRBD1. With V trimmed by 3 bases and J by 0 bases, 5 bases remained unmatched. CDR1 is ENHRY, CDR2 SYGVKD, per germline. The CDR3 has 16 residues.

This clonotype has a count of ten or more. This chain links TRBV9 with TRBJ2-2, with D unresolved. From germline, CDR1 is SGDLS and CDR2 YYNGEE. The V end was cut by 4 bases, the J end by 6 bases, with 7 bases between. The CDR3 loop spans 12 amino acids. This chain's CDR3 is CASSSISGELFF. The CDR3 DNA is TGTGCCAGCAGCTCTATATCCGGGGAGCTGTTTTTT.

This clonotype has a count of ten or more. The rearrangement joins TRBV28 to TRBJ2-3; D gene uncertain. V was pared by 5 bases and J by 0 bases, with 9 bases between. CDR1 is MDHEN and CDR2 is SYDVKM in the germline V gene. The CDR3 is 14 amino acids. CDR3 nucleotides: TGTGCCAGCAGTGATGGTTCTAGCACAGATACGCAGTATTTT. It encodes CASSDGSSTDTQYF.

There are many counts of this clonotype. The rearrangement joins TRBV28 to TRBJ2-1; D may match TRBD1 or TRBD2 (5 bases each). V lost 6 bases to trimming and J lost 9 bases, with 15 bases between them. CDR3 size: 13 residues. The germline CDR1 and CDR2 sequences are MDHEN and SYDVKM. CDR3 nucleotides: TGTGCCAGCAGCCAACCTTCGAGGGGTGAGCAGTTCTTC. Amino acid sequence: CASSQPSRGEQFF.

In its sample, this clonotype was seen many times. The chain carries TRBV7-9 and TRBJ1-4; D might be TRBD1 (5 bases). This CDR3 is built from 15 residues. In germline, CDR1 is SEHNR, CDR2 FQNEAQ (reference sequence). Trimming shortened V by 4 bases and J by 8 bases, and 17 bases separated the two germline ends. The CDR3: CASSSPGKIREKLFF. The CDR3, as DNA: TGTGCCAGCAGCTCCCCAGGGAAAATACGCGAAAAACTGTTTTTT.

At least ten counts were recorded for this clonotype. This chain joins TRBV7-9 and TRBJ1-1; D is possibly TRBD1 (6 bases). Trimming removed 6 bases from V and 1 base from J, with 9 bases in between. This CDR3 contains 13 residues. Per the germline V gene, CDR1 is SEHNR and CDR2 is FQNEAQ (reference sequence). For the CDR3, the DNA is TGTGCCAGCAGAAAACAGGGGAACACTGAAGCTTTCTTT. This gives the protein CASRKQGNTEAFF. Drawing the rest from reference TRBV7-9 and TRBJ1-1, the complete variable domain is DTGVSQNPRHKITKRGQNVTFRCDPISEHNRLYWYRQTLGQGPEFLTYFQNEAQLEKSRLLSDRFSAERPKGSFSTLEIQRTEQGDSAMYLCASRKQGNTEAFFGQGTRLTVV.

This clonotype appeared many times. V and J are TRBV7-9 and TRBJ2-3, with D hard to call. Trimming shortened V by 5 bases and J by 1 base, and 4 bases separated the two germline ends. The germline V gene has CDR1 SEHNR and CDR2 FQNEAQ (reference sequence). CDR3 size: 12 residues. The CDR3 sequence is CASSRGTDTQYF. In DNA form, the CDR3 reads TGTGCCAGCAGCCGGGGCACAGATACGCAGTATTTT.

This clonotype was seen repeatedly, ten times or more. V and J are TRBV9 and TRBJ2-2; the D is unclear. The length of the CDR3 is 13 residues. The germline gives CDR1 SGDLS, CDR2 YYNGEE. V lost 0 bases, J lost 4 bases, and 4 bases lay in between. In DNA, the CDR3 is TGTGCCAGCAGCGTAGAGGTCACCGGGGAGCTGTTTTTT. Protein sequence: CASSVEVTGELFF.

This clonotype was observed at least ten times. The chain links TRBV7-2 to TRBJ2-7; D unresolved. There are 16 residues in the CDR3. With 1 base removed from V and 1 base from J, the gap between germline ends came to 14 bases. Germline-derived CDR1 and CDR2 are SGHTA and FQGNSA. The CDR3 sequence is CASSLVGIAGSYEQYF. The CDR3 region has the DNA TGTGCCAGCAGCTTAGTTGGTATAGCAGGATCCTACGAGCAGTACTTC. Using reference TRBV7-2 and TRBJ2-7 for the parts outside the CDR3, the full variable domain is GAGVSQSPSNKVTEKGKDVELRCDPISGHTALYWYRQSLGQGLEFLIYFQGNSAPDKSGLPSDRFSAERTGGSVSTLTIQRTQQEDSAVYLCASSLVGIAGSYEQYFGPGTRLTVT.

The CDR3: CASSSLWGHSTDTQYF. The CDR3 nucleotides read TGTGCCAGCAGTTCCCTCTGGGGACACAGCACAGATACGCAGTATTTT. The rearrangement uses TRBV27 and TRBJ2-3; TRBD1 is a possible D gene (6 bases). Between the trimmed V and J ends, which lost 4 bases and 0 bases, there was a span of 14 bases. The length of the CDR3 is 16 residues. Germline V gene lookup returns CDR1 MNHEY and CDR2 SMNVEV (reference sequence).

In this sample, this clonotype turned up many times. The genes are TRBV4-3 and TRBJ2-1; 9 nucleotides align to TRBD1. The V gene's germline CDR1 is LGHNA and CDR2 YSLEER. Trimming removed 3 bases from V and 6 bases from J; junction bases left unmatched: 9. This CDR3 spans 16 amino acids. CDR3 sequence (DNA): TGCGCCAGCAGCCAGGACAGGGGAATCATTAGCAATGAGCAGTTCTTC. Its translation is CASSQDRGIISNEQFF.

The chain recombines TRBV6-1 with TRBJ1-2; D uncertain. This CDR3 is built from 18 residues. Looked up from germline, CDR1 is MNHNS and CDR2 is SASEGT. V was clipped by 2 bases and J by 2 bases, with 21 bases between them. CDR3 sequence reads: CASSESGLAALGNYGYTF. The CDR3, as DNA: TGTGCCAGCAGTGAATCTGGTTTGGCCGCTTTGGGCAACTATGGCTACACCTTC.

This clonotype was found many times. The chain employs TRBV24-1 and TRBJ2-2; TRBD2 matches 8 bases. The CDR3 has 16 residues. Losses at the gene ends were 6 bases for V and 4 bases for J; bases not matched to a gene: 9. Germline V gene sequence: CDR1 KGHDR, CDR2 SFDVKD. The CDR3 sequence is CATSSVGGAGTGELFF. The DNA for the CDR3 is TGTGCCACCAGTTCGGTCGGGGGGGCTGGCACCGGGGAGCTGTTTTTT.

This clonotype was seen at least ten times. CDR3 DNA: TGTGCCAGCAGCTCAGCGAGGGTTCAGGAGAACACTGAAGCTTTCTTT. Translating gives CASSSARVQENTEAFF. V gene TRBV7-8 combines with J gene TRBJ1-1; D remains unclear. Trimming removed 4 bases at V and 1 base at J, with 16 bases between. The CDR3 consists of 16 residues. Germline lookup yields CDR1 SGHVS and CDR2 FQNEAQ.

This chain joins TRBV20-1 and TRBJ2-5; D is undetermined. Trimming cost V 2 bases and J 8 bases, with 12 bases left between them. Germline-derived CDR1 and CDR2 are DFQATT and SNEGSKA (reference sequence). The CDR3 has 12 residues. The chain's CDR3 is CSARYVPGTQYF. In nucleotides, the CDR3 is TGCAGTGCTAGATACGTCCCCGGTACCCAGTACTTC.

This clonotype was seen repeatedly, ten times or more. This chain joins TRBV5-1 and TRBJ2-2, with D tentatively TRBD1 (5 bases). The germline V gene has CDR1 SGHRS and CDR2 YFSETQ. CDR3 size: 16 residues. V was pared by 5 bases and J by 1 base, with 15 bases between. CDR3 in amino acids: CASRQPLQGNTGELFF. CDR3 in DNA: TGCGCCAGCAGACAACCCCTCCAGGGGAACACCGGGGAGCTGTTTTTT. Variable domain in full (rest from reference TRBV5-1 and TRBJ2-2): KAGVTQTPRYLIKTRGQQVTLSCSPISGHRSVSWYQQTPGQGLQFLFEYFSETQRNKGNFPGRFSGRQFSNSRSEMNVSTLELGDSALYLCASRQPLQGNTGELFFGEGSRLTVL.

This clonotype was seen many times. The V gene is TRBV9, the J gene TRBJ1-5; D gene ambiguous. This CDR3 region has 16 residues. Trimming shortened V by 0 bases and J by 5 bases, and 15 bases separated the two germline ends. Germline V lookup: CDR1 SGDLS, CDR2 YYNGEE. This CDR3 reads CASSVDSGRFDQPQHF. As DNA, the CDR3 is TGTGCCAGCAGCGTAGATTCCGGGAGGTTTGATCAGCCCCAGCATTTT.